The rows below give T cell receptor beta chains drawn from one sample of a study of Ad26.COV2.S vaccination and SARS-CoV-2 variants. TCRdb's copy holds only in-frame clones and misses some; the assay was immunoSEQ multiplex PCR. This repertoire shows some 250,000 clones, roughly 90% found once; its top ten account for around 10%. Source: peripheral blood, taken in a trial of Ad26.COV2.S vaccine versus placebo. The receptors come from a person between 18 and 65 years old who received the Ad26.COV2.S COVID-19 vaccine or a placebo. CDR3s include the opening cysteine and the closing phenylalanine or tryptophan. The D gene is left open where the match is weak. Rows give clone size only sometimes, using once, few, many, or a class for an expanded clone.

abundance: .; d_gene: .; v_gene: TRBV19; j_gene: TRBJ2-2; CDR3aa: CASATDRNTGELFF; CDR3nt: TGTGCCAGTGCGACAGACAGGAACACCGGGGAGCTGTTTTTT
abundance: .; d_gene: .; v_gene: TRBV28; j_gene: TRBJ2-5; CDR3aa: CASSSTGRQETQYF; CDR3nt: TGTGCCAGCAGTTCTACAGGGCGGCAAGAGACCCAGTACTTC
abundance: .; d_gene: .; v_gene: TRBV27; j_gene: TRBJ2-3; CDR3aa: CASRSQGSGWSDTQYF; CDR3nt: TGTGCCAGCAGATCCCAGGGCAGCGGATGGTCAGATACGCAGTATTTT
abundance: .; d_gene: .; v_gene: TRBV11-2; j_gene: TRBJ1-4; CDR3aa: CASSFIGRGEKLFF; CDR3nt: TGTGCCAGCAGCTTCATCGGACGAGGTGAAAAACTGTTTTTT
abundance: .; d_gene: .; v_gene: TRBV28; j_gene: TRBJ1-1; CDR3aa: CASTEGGAGDTEAFF; CDR3nt: TGTGCCAGCACCGAAGGGGGGGCAGGGGACACTGAAGCTTTCTTT
abundance: .; d_gene: TRBD1; v_gene: TRBV28; j_gene: TRBJ1-2; CDR3aa: CASTSFRTGGFFYGYTF; CDR3nt: TGTGCCAGCACTTCCTTCCGGACAGGGGGCTTCTTCTATGGCTACACCTTC
abundance: .; d_gene: .; v_gene: TRBV27; j_gene: TRBJ2-4; CDR3aa: CATSPINGMEGKNIQYF; CDR3nt: TGTGCCACCAGTCCCATCAACGGGATGGAGGGCAAAAACATTCAGTACTTC
abundance: .; d_gene: .; v_gene: TRBV19; j_gene: TRBJ2-7; CDR3aa: CASSTGRGYEQYF; CDR3nt: TGTGCCAGTAGTACTGGCAGGGGCTACGAGCAGTACTTC
abundance: .; d_gene: .; v_gene: TRBV15; j_gene: TRBJ1-5; CDR3aa: CATSREKGPNQPQHF; CDR3nt: TGTGCCACCAGCAGAGAGAAGGGACCCAATCAGCCCCAGCATTTT
abundance: .; d_gene: .; v_gene: TRBV10-3; j_gene: TRBJ2-5; CDR3aa: CAISEKKPEVSEETQYF; CDR3nt: TGTGCCATCAGTGAGAAAAAACCTGAGGTGTCGGAAGAGACCCAGTACTTC
abundance: .; d_gene: .; v_gene: TRBV28; j_gene: TRBJ2-7; CDR3aa: CASSRGTYEQYF; CDR3nt: TGTGCCAGCAGCCGCGGAACCTACGAGCAGTACTTC
abundance: .; d_gene: .; v_gene: TRBV7-9; j_gene: TRBJ2-7; CDR3aa: CASSTDRTPSYEQYF; CDR3nt: TGTGCCAGCAGCACCGACAGGACCCCGTCCTACGAGCAGTACTTC
abundance: .; d_gene: .; v_gene: TRBV7-9; j_gene: TRBJ2-1; CDR3aa: CASSSGLNEQFF; CDR3nt: TGTGCCAGCAGCTCCGGACTCAATGAGCAGTTCTTC
abundance: once; d_gene: .; v_gene: TRBV19; j_gene: TRBJ2-7; CDR3aa: CASSILATGEQYF; CDR3nt: TGTGCCAGTAGTATACTAGCGACTGGCGAGCAGTACTTC
abundance: .; d_gene: TRBD1; v_gene: TRBV7-6; j_gene: TRBJ2-5; CDR3aa: CASSFMSRQGARETQYF; CDR3nt: TGTGCCAGCAGCTTCATGAGTCGGCAGGGGGCGAGGGAGACCCAGTACTTC
abundance: .; d_gene: .; v_gene: TRBV3-1/TRBV3-2; j_gene: TRBJ1-2; CDR3aa: CASSQEVALYGYTF; CDR3nt: TGTGCCAGCAGCCAAGAGGTGGCGCTCTATGGCTACACCTTC
abundance: .; d_gene: .; v_gene: TRBV21-1; j_gene: TRBJ2-7; CDR3aa: CASSHTPTGTSGDSSYEQYF; CDR3nt: TGTGCCAGCAGCCACACCCCAACCGGGACTAGCGGAGACAGCTCCTACGAGCAGTACTTC